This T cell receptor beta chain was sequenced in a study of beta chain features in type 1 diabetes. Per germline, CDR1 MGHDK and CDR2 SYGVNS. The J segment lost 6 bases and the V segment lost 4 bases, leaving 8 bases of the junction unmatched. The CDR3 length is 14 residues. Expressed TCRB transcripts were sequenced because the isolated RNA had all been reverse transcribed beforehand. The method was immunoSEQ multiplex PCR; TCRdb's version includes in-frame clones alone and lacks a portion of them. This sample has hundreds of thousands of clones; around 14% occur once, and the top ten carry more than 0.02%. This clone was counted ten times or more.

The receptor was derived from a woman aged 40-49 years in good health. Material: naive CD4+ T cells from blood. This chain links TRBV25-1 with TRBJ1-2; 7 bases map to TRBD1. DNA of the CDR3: TGTGCCAGCAGTGCCAGACAGGGTGCCGATGGCTACACCTTC. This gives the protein CASSARQGADGYTF.